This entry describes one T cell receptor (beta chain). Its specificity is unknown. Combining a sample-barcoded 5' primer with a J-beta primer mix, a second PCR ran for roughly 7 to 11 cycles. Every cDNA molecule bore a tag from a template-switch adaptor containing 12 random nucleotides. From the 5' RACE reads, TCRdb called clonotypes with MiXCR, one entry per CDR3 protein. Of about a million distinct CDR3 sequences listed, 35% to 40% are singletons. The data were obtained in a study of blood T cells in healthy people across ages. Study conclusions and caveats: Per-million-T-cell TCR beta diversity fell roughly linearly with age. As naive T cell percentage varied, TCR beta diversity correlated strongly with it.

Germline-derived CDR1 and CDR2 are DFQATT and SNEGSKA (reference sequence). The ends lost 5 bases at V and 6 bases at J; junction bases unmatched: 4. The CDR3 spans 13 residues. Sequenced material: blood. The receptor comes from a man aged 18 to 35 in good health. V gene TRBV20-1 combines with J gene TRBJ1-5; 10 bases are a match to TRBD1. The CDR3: CSARQGAGQPQHF. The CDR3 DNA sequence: TGCAGTGCTCGACAGGGGGCAGGTCAGCCCCAGCATTTT.